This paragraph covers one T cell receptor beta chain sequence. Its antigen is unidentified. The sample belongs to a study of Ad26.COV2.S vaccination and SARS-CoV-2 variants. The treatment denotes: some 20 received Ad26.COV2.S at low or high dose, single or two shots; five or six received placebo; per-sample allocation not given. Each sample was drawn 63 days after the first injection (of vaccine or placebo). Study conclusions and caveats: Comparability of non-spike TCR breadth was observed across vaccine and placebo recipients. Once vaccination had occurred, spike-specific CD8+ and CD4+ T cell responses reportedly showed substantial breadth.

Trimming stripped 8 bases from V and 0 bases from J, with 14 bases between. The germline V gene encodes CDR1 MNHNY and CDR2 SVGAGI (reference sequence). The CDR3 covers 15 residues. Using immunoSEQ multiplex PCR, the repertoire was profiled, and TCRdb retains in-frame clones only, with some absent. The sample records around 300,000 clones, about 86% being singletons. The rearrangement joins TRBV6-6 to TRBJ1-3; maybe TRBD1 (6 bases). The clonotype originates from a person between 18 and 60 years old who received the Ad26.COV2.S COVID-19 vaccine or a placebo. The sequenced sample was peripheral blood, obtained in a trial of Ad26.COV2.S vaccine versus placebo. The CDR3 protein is CASLQGYGSGNTIYF. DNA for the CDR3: TGTGCCAGCCTTCAGGGGTACGGCTCTGGAAACACCATATATTTT.